A selection of T cell receptor beta chains follows, all from one sample in a study of blood T cell repertoires in COVID-19. Some clones are missing from TCRdb's copy, which holds only in-frame ones; the method was immunoSEQ multiplex PCR. In the table there are some 16,000 clones, 70% to 90% of which are singletons. Sequencing was done on a sample of peripheral blood. These receptors all stem from a man between 65 and 85 years old in a cohort sampled during active COVID-19. Both conserved end residues are part of each CDR3. Fields, in order: J gene, V gene, CDR3 protein.

TRBJ2-7,TRBV4-3,CASSQEPAGGPYEQYF
TRBJ2-3,TRBV7-2,CASSLAPTSTDTQYF
TRBJ2-3,TRBV2,CASSGGDSRWSTDTQYF
TRBJ2-1,TRBV6-4,CASSPSRESSYNEQFF
TRBJ1-2,TRBV3-1/TRBV3-2,CASSQALGQGNYGYTF
TRBJ2-7,TRBV6-4,CASSTPSFVPGTDPYEQYF
TRBJ2-5,TRBV28,CASNFSGRETQYF
TRBJ2-2,TRBV4-2,CASSQDQASGRAGELFF
TRBJ2-2,TRBV6-1,CASSDVATSNTGELFF
TRBJ2-1,TRBV9,CASTATAGIVNEQFF
TRBJ2-5,TRBV19,CASSPDPGETQYF
TRBJ2-1,TRBV15,CATSITGGVYNEQFF
TRBJ2-7,TRBV19,CASSTLGAGISYEQYF
TRBJ2-1,TRBV7-3,CASSSSGILSSYNEQFF
TRBJ1-3,TRBV4-1,CASSPHLSGNTIYF
TRBJ2-5,TRBV5-4,CASSDDGAGPTETQYF
TRBJ1-2,TRBV29-1,CSADRGDGYTF
TRBJ2-3,TRBV5-1,CASSLQAAALLDTQYF
TRBJ1-4,TRBV4-1,CASSQDIRQGGEKLFF
TRBJ2-1,TRBV28,CASSLEGLAYNEQFF
TRBJ2-7,TRBV28,CASSLTSPYEQYF
TRBJ1-2,TRBV28,CASTPGLRIYGYTF
TRBJ1-4,TRBV4-3,CASSLDSHEKLFF
TRBJ2-1,TRBV5-1,CASSFSVADNYNEQFF
TRBJ1-1,TRBV28,CASSLPHGLGGVVTEAFF
TRBJ2-3,TRBV7-6,CASSMLAGGPDTQYF
TRBJ2-1,TRBV7-9,CAVYSRANEQFF